This T cell receptor (beta chain) derives from a study of cytomegalovirus exposure and HLA in healthy donors. As for the study in general: Findings of an earlier analysis included about 120 million unique TCR beta sequences from some 190 million T cells. Study results and limitations: The authors later linked a missense DCLRE1C variant to TCR beta V- and J-gene trimming. Prior analysis indicated that the majority of TCR beta V segments exhibited productivity approximately 87% or approximately 30% of the time.

On this clone: Antigen unknown.

Use of 60 Vbeta and 13 Jbeta primers characterized the PCR. The data were produced by immunoSEQ multiplex PCR, yet TCRdb's version contains in-frame clones alone and is incomplete. The sample lists around 170,000 clones, roughly 75% occurring once. Per the germline V gene, CDR1 is SGHDN and CDR2 is FVKESK. Trimming removed 2 bases at V and 5 bases at J, with 9 bases between. This CDR3 is 13 amino acids long. The rearrangement uses TRBV14 and TRBJ2-5, with D perhaps matching TRBD1 (5 bases). The origin of this receptor is a man aged 35-49 years in good health and CMV-seronegative. The sample taken for sequencing was PBMCs. The CDR3 DNA reads as TGTGCCAGCAGCCAATCTTACAGGGAGACCCAGTACTTC. It codes for CASSQSYRETQYF.